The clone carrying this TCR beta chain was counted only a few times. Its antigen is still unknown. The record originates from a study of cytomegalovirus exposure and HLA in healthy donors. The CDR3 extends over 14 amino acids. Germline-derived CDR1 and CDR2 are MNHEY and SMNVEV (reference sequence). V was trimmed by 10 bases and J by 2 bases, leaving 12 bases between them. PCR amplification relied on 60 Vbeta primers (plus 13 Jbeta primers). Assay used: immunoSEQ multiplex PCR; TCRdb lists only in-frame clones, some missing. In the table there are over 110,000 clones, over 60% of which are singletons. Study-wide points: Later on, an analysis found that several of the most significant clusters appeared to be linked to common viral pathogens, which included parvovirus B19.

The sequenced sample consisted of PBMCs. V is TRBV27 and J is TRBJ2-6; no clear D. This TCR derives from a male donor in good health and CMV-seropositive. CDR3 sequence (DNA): TGTGCCACCCGGGTCGTCCCTGGGGCCAACGTCCTGACTTTC. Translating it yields CATRVVPGANVLTF.